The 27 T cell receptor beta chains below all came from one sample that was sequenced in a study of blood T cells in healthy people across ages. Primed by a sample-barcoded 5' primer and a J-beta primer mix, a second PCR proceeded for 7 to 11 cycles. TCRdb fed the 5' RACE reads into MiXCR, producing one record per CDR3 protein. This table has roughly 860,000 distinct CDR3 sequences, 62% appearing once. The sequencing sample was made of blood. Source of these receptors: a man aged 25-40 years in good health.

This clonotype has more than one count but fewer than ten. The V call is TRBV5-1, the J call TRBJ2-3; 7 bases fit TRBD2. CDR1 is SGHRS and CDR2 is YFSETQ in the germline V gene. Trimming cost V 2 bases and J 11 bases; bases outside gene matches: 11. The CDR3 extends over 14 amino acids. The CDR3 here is CASSFNREASGQYF. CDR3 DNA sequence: TGCGCCAGCAGCTTTAATAGGGAGGCTAGCGGGCAGTATTTT.

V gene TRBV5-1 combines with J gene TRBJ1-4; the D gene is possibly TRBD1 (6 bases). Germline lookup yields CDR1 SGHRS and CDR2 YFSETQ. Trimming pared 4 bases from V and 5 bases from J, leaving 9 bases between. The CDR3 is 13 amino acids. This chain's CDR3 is CASSEGQNEKLFF. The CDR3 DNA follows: TGCGCCAGCAGCGAAGGACAGAATGAAAAACTGTTTTTT.

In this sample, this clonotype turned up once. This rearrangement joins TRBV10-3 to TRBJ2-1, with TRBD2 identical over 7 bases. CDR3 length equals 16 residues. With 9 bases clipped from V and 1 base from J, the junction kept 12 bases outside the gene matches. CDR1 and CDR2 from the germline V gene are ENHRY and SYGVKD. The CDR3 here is CAIGGREGRSYNEQFF. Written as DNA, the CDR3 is TGTGCCATTGGGGGGAGGGAGGGAAGGTCCTACAATGAGCAGTTCTTC.

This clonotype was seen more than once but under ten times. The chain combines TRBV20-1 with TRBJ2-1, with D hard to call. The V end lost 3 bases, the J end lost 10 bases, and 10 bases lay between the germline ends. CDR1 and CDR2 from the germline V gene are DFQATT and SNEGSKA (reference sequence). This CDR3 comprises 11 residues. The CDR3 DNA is TGCAGTGCTAGGTTAGATGGCGAGCAGTTCTTC. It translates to CSARLDGEQFF.

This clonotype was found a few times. The DNA for the CDR3 is TGTGCCAGCAGCCTTCCGGGAGAGGCGTATTCTGGCTACACCTTC. Protein product: CASSLPGEAYSGYTF. The chain has TRBV7-2 and TRBJ1-2, with D hard to call. The CDR3 sequence is 15 residues long. Germline V CDR1 and CDR2: SGHTA, FQGNSA. V lost 5 bases and J 7 bases, leaving 20 bases between the germline ends.

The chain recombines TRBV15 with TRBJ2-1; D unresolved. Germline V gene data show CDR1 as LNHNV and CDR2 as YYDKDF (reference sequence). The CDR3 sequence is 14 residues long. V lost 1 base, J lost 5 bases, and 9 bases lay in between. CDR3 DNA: TGTGCCACCAGCAGAGTTGGCCGAAACAATGAGCAGTTCTTC. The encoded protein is CATSRVGRNNEQFF.

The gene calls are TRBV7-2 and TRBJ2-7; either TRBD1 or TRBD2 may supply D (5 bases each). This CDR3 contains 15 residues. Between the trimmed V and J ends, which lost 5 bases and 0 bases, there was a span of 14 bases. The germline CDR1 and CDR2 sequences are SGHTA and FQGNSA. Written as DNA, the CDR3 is TGTGCCAGCAGCGCGTCCGGGACCACCTCCTACGAGCAGTACTTC. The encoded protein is CASSASGTTSYEQYF.

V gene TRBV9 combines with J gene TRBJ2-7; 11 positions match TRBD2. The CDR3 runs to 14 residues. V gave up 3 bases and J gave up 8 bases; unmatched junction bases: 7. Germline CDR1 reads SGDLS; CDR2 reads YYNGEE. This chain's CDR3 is CASSAASGGPKQYF. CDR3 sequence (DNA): TGTGCCAGCAGCGCCGCTAGCGGGGGGCCGAAGCAGTACTTC.

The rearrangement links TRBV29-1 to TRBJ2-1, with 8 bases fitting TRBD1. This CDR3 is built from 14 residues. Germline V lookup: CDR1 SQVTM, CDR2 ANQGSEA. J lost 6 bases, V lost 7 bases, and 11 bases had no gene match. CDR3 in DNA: TGCAGCGCCTACCGGGACAGGTTCCCCAATGAGCAGTTCTTC. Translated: CSAYRDRFPNEQFF.

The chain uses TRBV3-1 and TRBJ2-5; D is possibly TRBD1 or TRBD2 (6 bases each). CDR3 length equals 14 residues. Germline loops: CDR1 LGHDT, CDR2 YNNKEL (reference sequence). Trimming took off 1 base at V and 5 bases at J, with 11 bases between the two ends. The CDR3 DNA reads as TGTGCCAGCAGCCAAGCTAGGGGGGTTGAGACCCAGTACTTC. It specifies CASSQARGVETQYF.

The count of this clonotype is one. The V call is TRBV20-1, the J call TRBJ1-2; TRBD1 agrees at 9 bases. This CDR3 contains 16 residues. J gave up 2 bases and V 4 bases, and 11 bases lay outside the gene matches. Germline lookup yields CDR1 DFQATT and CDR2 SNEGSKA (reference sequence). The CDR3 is CSAIYLPGQGNYGYTF. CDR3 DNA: TGCAGTGCTATTTACCTACCGGGACAGGGAAACTATGGCTACACCTTC.

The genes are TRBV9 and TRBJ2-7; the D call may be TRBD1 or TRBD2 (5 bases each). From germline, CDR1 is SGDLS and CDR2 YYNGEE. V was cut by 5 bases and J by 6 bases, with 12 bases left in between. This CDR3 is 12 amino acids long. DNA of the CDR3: TGTGCCAGCAGTCCCGGGGCCCTCGAGCAGTACTTC. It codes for CASSPGALEQYF.

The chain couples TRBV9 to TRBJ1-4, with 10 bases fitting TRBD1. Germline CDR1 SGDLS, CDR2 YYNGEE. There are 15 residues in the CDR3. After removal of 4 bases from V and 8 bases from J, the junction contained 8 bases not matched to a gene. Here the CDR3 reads CASSPRDRGDEKLFF. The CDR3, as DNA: TGTGCCAGCAGCCCCCGGGACAGGGGAGACGAAAAACTGTTTTTT.

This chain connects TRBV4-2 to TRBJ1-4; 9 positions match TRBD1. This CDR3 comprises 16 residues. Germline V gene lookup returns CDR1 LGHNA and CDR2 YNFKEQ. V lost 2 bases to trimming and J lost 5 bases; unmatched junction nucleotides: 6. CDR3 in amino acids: CASSQLPTGGNEKLFF. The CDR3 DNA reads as TGTGCCAGCAGCCAACTCCCGACAGGGGGAAATGAAAAACTGTTTTTT.

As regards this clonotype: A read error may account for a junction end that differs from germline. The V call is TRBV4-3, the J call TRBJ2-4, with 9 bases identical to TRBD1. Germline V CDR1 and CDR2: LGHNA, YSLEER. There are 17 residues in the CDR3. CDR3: CASSPELRTGANNIQYF. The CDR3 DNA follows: TGCGCCAGCAGCCCGGAGTTGAGGACAGGGGCCAATAACATTCAGTACTTC.

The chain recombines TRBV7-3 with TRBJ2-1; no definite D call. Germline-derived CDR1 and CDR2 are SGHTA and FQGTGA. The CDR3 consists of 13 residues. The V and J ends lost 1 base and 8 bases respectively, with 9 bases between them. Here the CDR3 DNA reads TGTGCCAGCAGCTTAAACGTCCCAGATGAGCAGTTCTTC. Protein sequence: CASSLNVPDEQFF.

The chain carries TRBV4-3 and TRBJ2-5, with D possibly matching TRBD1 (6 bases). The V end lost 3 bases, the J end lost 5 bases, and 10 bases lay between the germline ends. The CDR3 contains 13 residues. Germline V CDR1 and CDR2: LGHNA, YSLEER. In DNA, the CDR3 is TGCGCCAGCAGCCAGGGGGCCCGGGAGACCCAGTACTTC. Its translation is CASSQGARETQYF.

CDR3 DNA: TGTGCCAGCAGCTCACGACTAGCGGGGGCCAATGAGCAGTTCTTC. Its translation: CASSSRLAGANEQFF. The chain carries TRBV7-9 and TRBJ2-1; 12 positions match TRBD2. CDR1 is SEHNR, CDR2 FQNEAQ, per germline (reference sequence). Trimming cost V 4 bases and J 6 bases; bases outside gene matches: 4. The CDR3 runs 15 residues.

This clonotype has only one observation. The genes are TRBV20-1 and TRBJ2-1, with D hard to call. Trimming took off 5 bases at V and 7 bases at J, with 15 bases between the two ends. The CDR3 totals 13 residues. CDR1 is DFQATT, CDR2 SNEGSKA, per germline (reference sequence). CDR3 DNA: TGCAGTGCTCGCCTTCCCGCTCGGAATGAGCAGTTCTTC. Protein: CSARLPARNEQFF.

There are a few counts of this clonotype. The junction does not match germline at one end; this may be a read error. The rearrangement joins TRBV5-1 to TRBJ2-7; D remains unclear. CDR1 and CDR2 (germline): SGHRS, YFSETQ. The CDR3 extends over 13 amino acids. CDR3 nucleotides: TGTGCCAGCAGCTTAGAATCAACCTACGAGCAGTACTTC. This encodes CASSLESTYEQYF.

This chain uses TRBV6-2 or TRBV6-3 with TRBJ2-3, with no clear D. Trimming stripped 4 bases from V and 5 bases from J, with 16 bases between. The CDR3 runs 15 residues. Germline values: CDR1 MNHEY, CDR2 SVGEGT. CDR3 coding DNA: TGTGCCAGCAGTTCCTCTCCCCCTCGGATAGATACGCAGTATTTT. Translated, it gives CASSSSPPRIDTQYF.

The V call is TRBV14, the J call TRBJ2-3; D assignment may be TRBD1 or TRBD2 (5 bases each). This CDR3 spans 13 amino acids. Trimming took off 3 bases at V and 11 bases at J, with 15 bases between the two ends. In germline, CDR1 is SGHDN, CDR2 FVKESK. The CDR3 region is CASSQGPLGGQYF. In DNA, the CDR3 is TGTGCCAGCAGCCAGGGACCTCTCGGCGGGCAGTATTTT.

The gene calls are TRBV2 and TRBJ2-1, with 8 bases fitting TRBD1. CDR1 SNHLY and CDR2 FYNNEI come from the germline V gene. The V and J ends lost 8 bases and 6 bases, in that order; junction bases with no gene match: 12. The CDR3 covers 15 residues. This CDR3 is CASSVADRVINEQFF. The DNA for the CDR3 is TGTGCCAGCTCCGTAGCGGACAGGGTAATCAATGAGCAGTTCTTC.

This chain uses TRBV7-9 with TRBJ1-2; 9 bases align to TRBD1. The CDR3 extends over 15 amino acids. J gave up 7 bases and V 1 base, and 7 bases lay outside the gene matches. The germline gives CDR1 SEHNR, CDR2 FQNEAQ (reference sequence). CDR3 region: CASSLDAGQGGGYTF. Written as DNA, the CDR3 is TGTGCCAGCAGCTTAGATGCGGGACAGGGTGGTGGCTACACCTTC.

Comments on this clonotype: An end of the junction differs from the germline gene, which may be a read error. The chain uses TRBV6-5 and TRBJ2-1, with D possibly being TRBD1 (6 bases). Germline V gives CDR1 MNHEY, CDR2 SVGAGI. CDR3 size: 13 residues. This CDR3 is CACRDTVYSEQFF. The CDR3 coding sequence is TGTGCCTGCCGGGACACTGTTTACAGTGAGCAGTTCTTC.

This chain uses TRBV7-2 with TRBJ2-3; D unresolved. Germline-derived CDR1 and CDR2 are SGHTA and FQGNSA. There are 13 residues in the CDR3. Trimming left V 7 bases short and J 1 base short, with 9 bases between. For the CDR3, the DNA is TGTGCCAGCACCCGACCCGGCACAGATACGCAGTATTTT. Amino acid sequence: CASTRPGTDTQYF.

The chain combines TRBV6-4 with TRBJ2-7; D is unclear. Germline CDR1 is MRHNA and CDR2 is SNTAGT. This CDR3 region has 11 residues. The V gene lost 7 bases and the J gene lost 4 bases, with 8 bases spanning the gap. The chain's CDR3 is CASTTRYEQYF. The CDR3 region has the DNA TGTGCCAGCACGACCCGTTACGAGCAGTACTTC.